Reported below is one TCR beta chain. What it binds is unknown. This sample is part of a study of cytomegalovirus exposure and HLA in healthy donors. Regarding the study as a whole: In a later analysis, donors in an Asian-associated ancestry cluster reportedly had fewer N-insertions in productive TCRs than the cohort mean.

This CDR3 is built from 14 residues. V shed 5 bases, J shed 5 bases, and the junction held 8 bases outside the gene matches. The germline CDR1 and CDR2 sequences are PRHDT and FYEKMQ (reference sequence). The study ran its PCR with 60 Vbeta and 13 Jbeta primers. Assay: immunoSEQ multiplex PCR; the TCRdb copy retains only in-frame clones and omits some. This sample yields about 270,000 clones, of which around 65% are seen a single time; approximately 2.5% belongs to the top ten. The specimen sequenced was PBMCs. This rearrangement joins TRBV13 to TRBJ1-1; 7 bases line up with TRBD1. This TCR derives from a female donor in good health and CMV-seronegative. The CDR3 spells CASSSGQVRTEAFF. The DNA for the CDR3 is TGTGCCAGCAGCAGCGGACAGGTCAGAACTGAAGCTTTCTTT.